This T cell receptor (beta chain) came from a study of technical replicates of blood from a handful of donors. Sequenced by immunoSEQ multiplex PCR; TCRdb stores in-frame clones only, minus some. Here the sample spans approximately 70,000 clones, around 97% being singletons. With 3 bases removed from V and 3 bases from J, the gap between germline ends came to 4 bases. Germline V CDR1 and CDR2: SGDLS, YYNGEE. The CDR3 loop spans 11 amino acids. Turning to this clone: Additional DNA sequences in this sample encode the identical CDR3.

The sequence came from a human donor in good health. V gene TRBV9 combines with J gene TRBJ2-7; D remains unclear. Sequenced input: T cells isolated from PBMCs. CDR3 nucleotides: TGTGCCAGCAGCGCAGGCTACGAGCAGTACTTC. Its translation is CASSAGYEQYF.